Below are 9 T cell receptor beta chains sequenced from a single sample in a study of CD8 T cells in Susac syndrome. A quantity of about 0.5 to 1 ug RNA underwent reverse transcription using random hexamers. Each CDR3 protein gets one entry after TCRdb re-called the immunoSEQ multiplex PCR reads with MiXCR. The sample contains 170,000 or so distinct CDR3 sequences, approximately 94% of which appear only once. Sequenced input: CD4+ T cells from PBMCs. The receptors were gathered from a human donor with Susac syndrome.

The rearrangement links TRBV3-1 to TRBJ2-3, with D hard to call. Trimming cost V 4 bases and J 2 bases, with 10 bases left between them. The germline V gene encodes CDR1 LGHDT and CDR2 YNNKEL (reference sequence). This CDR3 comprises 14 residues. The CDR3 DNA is TGTGCCAGCAGCCCTCTCCTGTCCACAGATACGCAGTATTTT. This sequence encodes CASSPLLSTDTQYF.

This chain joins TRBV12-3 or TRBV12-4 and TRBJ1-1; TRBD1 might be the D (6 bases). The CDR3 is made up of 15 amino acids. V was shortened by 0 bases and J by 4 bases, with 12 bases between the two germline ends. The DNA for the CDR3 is TGTGCCAGCAGTTTAGCCACAGGGTCGGTCACTGAAGCTTTCTTT. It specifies CASSLATGSVTEAFF.

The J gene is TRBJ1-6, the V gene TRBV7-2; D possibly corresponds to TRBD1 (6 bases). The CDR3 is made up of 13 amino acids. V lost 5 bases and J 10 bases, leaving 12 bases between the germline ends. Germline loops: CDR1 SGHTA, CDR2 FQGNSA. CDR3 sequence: CASSPTRGSPLHF. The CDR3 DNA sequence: TGTGCCAGCAGCCCGACCAGGGGATCACCCCTCCACTTT.

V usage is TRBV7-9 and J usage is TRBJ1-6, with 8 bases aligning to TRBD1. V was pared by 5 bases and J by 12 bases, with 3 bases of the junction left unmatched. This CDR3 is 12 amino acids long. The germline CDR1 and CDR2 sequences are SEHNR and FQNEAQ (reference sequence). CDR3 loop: CASSLTGEPLHF. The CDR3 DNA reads TGTGCCAGCAGCCTGACAGGGGAACCCCTCCACTTT.

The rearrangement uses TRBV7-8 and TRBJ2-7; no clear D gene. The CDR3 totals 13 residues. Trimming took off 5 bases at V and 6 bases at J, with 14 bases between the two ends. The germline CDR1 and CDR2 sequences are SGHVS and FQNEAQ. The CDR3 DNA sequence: TGTGCCAGCAGCCCGTCCCGGGTCGTCGAGCAGTACTTC. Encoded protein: CASSPSRVVEQYF.

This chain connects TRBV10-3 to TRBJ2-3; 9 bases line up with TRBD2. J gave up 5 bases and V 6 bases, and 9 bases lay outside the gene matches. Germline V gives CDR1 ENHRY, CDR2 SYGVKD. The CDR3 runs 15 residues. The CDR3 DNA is TGTGCCATCAGAGGCGTAGCGGGGGATGTAGATACGCAGTATTTT. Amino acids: CAIRGVAGDVDTQYF.

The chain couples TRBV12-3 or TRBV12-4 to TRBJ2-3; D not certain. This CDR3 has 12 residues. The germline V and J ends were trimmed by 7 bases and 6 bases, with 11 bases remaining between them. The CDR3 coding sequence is TGTGCCAGCACATCCATTAGGGATACGCAGTATTTT. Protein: CASTSIRDTQYF.

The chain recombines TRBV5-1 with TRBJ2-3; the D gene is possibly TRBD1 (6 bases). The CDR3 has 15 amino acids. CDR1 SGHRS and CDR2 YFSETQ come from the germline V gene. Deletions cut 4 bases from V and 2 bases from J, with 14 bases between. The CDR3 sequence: CASSQQGGVTDTQYF. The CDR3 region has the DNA TGCGCCAGCAGCCAACAGGGTGGGGTCACAGATACGCAGTATTTT.

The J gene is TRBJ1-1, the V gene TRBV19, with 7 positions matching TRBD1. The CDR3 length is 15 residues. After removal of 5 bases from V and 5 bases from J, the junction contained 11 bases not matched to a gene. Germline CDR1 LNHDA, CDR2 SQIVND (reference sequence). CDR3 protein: CASSAQSTGRTEAFF. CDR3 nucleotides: TGTGCCAGTAGTGCCCAATCGACAGGGAGGACTGAAGCTTTCTTT.